This is a list of T cell receptor beta chains from one sample in a study of Tregs in tolerant kidney transplant recipients. Profiled with immunoSEQ multiplex PCR; TCRdb holds only in-frame clones, not every one. The sample has fewer than 65,000 clones, roughly 88% seen once. The sample was Tregs from blood, taken before the transplant. All receptors come from a human donor who received a combined kidney and bone marrow transplant. Each CDR3 is given with its conserved first and last residue. The D gene is left open where the match is weak. Clone size is shown for a subset of rows, as once, few, many or a class of expanded clone.

J gene: TRBJ2-2
clone size: -
D gene: -
V gene: TRBV7-2
CDR3 DNA: TGCGCCAGCAGCCTAGGGTTAGGGAGGACCGGGGAGCTGTTTTTT
CDR3 protein: CASSLGLGRTGELFF

J gene: TRBJ2-3
clone size: -
D gene: -
V gene: TRBV28
CDR3 DNA: TGTGCCAGCGGAATTTTAGGGGATACGCAGTATTTT
CDR3 protein: CASGILGDTQYF

J gene: TRBJ1-2
clone size: -
D gene: -
V gene: TRBV7-9
CDR3 DNA: TGTGCCAGCAGCTCGCTACACGGGCGGGGTGGCTACACCTTC
CDR3 protein: CASSSLHGRGGYTF

J gene: TRBJ2-7
clone size: -
D gene: -
V gene: TRBV2
CDR3 DNA: TGTGCCAGCAACCGGGGCTCCTACGAGCAGTACTTC
CDR3 protein: CASNRGSYEQYF

J gene: TRBJ2-6
clone size: -
D gene: TRBD1
V gene: TRBV5-1
CDR3 DNA: TGCGCCAGCGCCCTGGAAGGGGGCCTAGGGGCCAACGTCCTGACTTTC
CDR3 protein: CASALEGGLGANVLTF

J gene: TRBJ1-2
clone size: -
D gene: -
V gene: TRBV6-5
CDR3 DNA: TGTGCCGCGCAGGGGAACGGTGGCTACACCTTC
CDR3 protein: CAAQGNGGYTF

J gene: TRBJ1-1
clone size: -
D gene: -
V gene: TRBV2
CDR3 DNA: TGTGCCAGCGGAATAGAATCCCCGCGGGCTTTCTTT
CDR3 protein: CASGIESPRAFF

J gene: TRBJ1-3
clone size: -
D gene: -
V gene: TRBV9
CDR3 DNA: TGTGCCAGCAGCGTAGCAGGGGCTGGAAACACCATATATTTT
CDR3 protein: CASSVAGAGNTIYF

J gene: TRBJ2-7
clone size: -
D gene: -
V gene: TRBV30
CDR3 DNA: TGTGCCTGGAGTGTACGGCGGGTGAGCTCCTACGAGCAGTACTTC
CDR3 protein: CAWSVRRVSSYEQYF

J gene: TRBJ2-3
clone size: -
D gene: -
V gene: TRBV5-1
CDR3 DNA: TGCGCCAGCAGCCCAAGCACAGATACGCAGTATTTT
CDR3 protein: CASSPSTDTQYF

J gene: TRBJ2-3
clone size: -
D gene: -
V gene: TRBV4-3
CDR3 DNA: TGCGCCAGCAGCCAAGAGCAGCTAGCGACTAGCACAGATACGCAGTATTTT
CDR3 protein: CASSQEQLATSTDTQYF

J gene: TRBJ2-7
clone size: -
D gene: -
V gene: TRBV5-1
CDR3 DNA: TGCGCCAGCAGCTCACAGGCGGGGGCCCACGAGCAGTACTTC
CDR3 protein: CASSSQAGAHEQYF

J gene: TRBJ1-1
clone size: once
D gene: -
V gene: TRBV11-2
CDR3 DNA: TGTGCCAGCAGCTTAAGGCGGGGCACTGAAGCTTTCTTT
CDR3 protein: CASSLRRGTEAFF

J gene: TRBJ2-6
clone size: -
D gene: -
V gene: TRBV5-6
CDR3 DNA: TGTGCCAGCAGCTCTTACAGCTCTGGGGCCAACGTCCTGACTTTC
CDR3 protein: CASSSYSSGANVLTF

J gene: TRBJ2-5
clone size: -
D gene: TRBD2
V gene: TRBV27
CDR3 DNA: TGTGCCAGCAGTTTAAGTGGGAGGGCCGGAGAGACCCAGTACTTC
CDR3 protein: CASSLSGRAGETQYF

J gene: TRBJ2-5
clone size: -
D gene: -
V gene: TRBV11-2
CDR3 DNA: TGTGCCAGCAGCTTAGGCCACGAACAGACCCAGTACTTC
CDR3 protein: CASSLGHEQTQYF

J gene: TRBJ1-3
clone size: -
D gene: -
V gene: TRBV30
CDR3 DNA: TGTGCCTGGGGACATACTGGAAACACCATATATTTT
CDR3 protein: CAWGHTGNTIYF

J gene: TRBJ2-1
clone size: -
D gene: TRBD2
V gene: TRBV5-1
CDR3 DNA: TGCGCCAGCAGCACAACCCCTAGCGGGGCCTCCTACAATGAGCAGTTCTTC
CDR3 protein: CASSTTPSGASYNEQFF

J gene: TRBJ1-6
clone size: -
D gene: -
V gene: TRBV27
CDR3 DNA: TGTGCCAGCAGTCCACCGACAGATAATTCACCCCTCCACTTT
CDR3 protein: CASSPPTDNSPLHF

J gene: TRBJ1-3
clone size: -
D gene: TRBD1
V gene: TRBV7-9
CDR3 DNA: TGTGCCAGCAGCTTAGGGACAGGACCCTCTGGAAACACCATATATTTT
CDR3 protein: CASSLGTGPSGNTIYF

J gene: TRBJ1-6
clone size: few
D gene: -
V gene: TRBV7-8
CDR3 DNA: TGTGCCAGCAGCTTAGTGGGCGACCATTCACCCCTCCACTTT
CDR3 protein: CASSLVGDHSPLHF

J gene: TRBJ1-6
clone size: -
D gene: -
V gene: TRBV18
CDR3 DNA: TGTGCCAGTTCGGCAGGGAAGGGCTATAATTCACCCCTCCACTTT
CDR3 protein: CASSAGKGYNSPLHF

J gene: TRBJ2-1
clone size: -
D gene: TRBD2
V gene: TRBV11-2
CDR3 DNA: TGTGCCAGCAGCTTAGATCGGGGGGTATATCATGAGCAGTTCTTC
CDR3 protein: CASSLDRGVYHEQFF

J gene: TRBJ2-7
clone size: once
D gene: TRBD1
V gene: TRBV4-3
CDR3 DNA: TGCGCCAGCAGCCAAGATTGGGGACAGAGGGACGAGCAGTACTTC
CDR3 protein: CASSQDWGQRDEQYF

J gene: TRBJ1-2
clone size: -
D gene: -
V gene: TRBV30
CDR3 DNA: TGTGCCTGGAGTGTAGGGGGAGCGAACTATGGCTACACCTTC
CDR3 protein: CAWSVGGANYGYTF

J gene: TRBJ2-3
clone size: -
D gene: -
V gene: TRBV5-1
CDR3 DNA: TGCGCCAGCAGCTCGCCGGATAAGGATACGCAGTATTTT
CDR3 protein: CASSSPDKDTQYF

J gene: TRBJ2-5
clone size: -
D gene: -
V gene: TRBV4-1
CDR3 DNA: TGCGCCAGCAGCCACGCGGGGGCGGGAGAGACCCAGTACTTC
CDR3 protein: CASSHAGAGETQYF

J gene: TRBJ1-4
clone size: -
D gene: TRBD1
V gene: TRBV18
CDR3 DNA: TGTGCCAGCTCACCGACAGGGGGGAATGAAAAACTGTTTTTT
CDR3 protein: CASSPTGGNEKLFF

J gene: TRBJ2-7
clone size: -
D gene: -
V gene: TRBV11-2
CDR3 DNA: TGTGCCAGCAGCTTACGGGACGTATCTCATGGGCAGTACTTC
CDR3 protein: CASSLRDVSHGQYF

J gene: TRBJ1-4
clone size: -
D gene: -
V gene: TRBV28
CDR3 DNA: TGTGCCAGCCTTACGGGGGATCGTGATGAAAAACTGTTTTTT
CDR3 protein: CASLTGDRDEKLFF

J gene: TRBJ2-1
clone size: -
D gene: -
V gene: TRBV6-5
CDR3 DNA: TGTGCCAGCAGCCGGGGGCTAGGAGGCTACAATGAGCAGTTCTTC
CDR3 protein: CASSRGLGGYNEQFF

J gene: TRBJ2-2
clone size: -
D gene: -
V gene: TRBV19
CDR3 DNA: TGTGCCAGTAGTAATTGGCGGGGTACCACCGGGGAGCTGTTTTTT
CDR3 protein: CASSNWRGTTGELFF

J gene: TRBJ2-3
clone size: -
D gene: TRBD2
V gene: TRBV11-2
CDR3 DNA: TGTGCCACCCCTCCGGCAGCGGGGGCCGGGGATACGCAGTATTTT
CDR3 protein: CATPPAAGAGDTQYF

J gene: TRBJ1-1
clone size: -
D gene: TRBD1
V gene: TRBV4-1
CDR3 DNA: TGCGCCAGCAGCCCCCCGACGAGGGGGCAGACTGAAGCTTTCTTT
CDR3 protein: CASSPPTRGQTEAFF

J gene: TRBJ2-5
clone size: -
D gene: -
V gene: TRBV5-1
CDR3 DNA: TGCGCCAGCAGCCCGGAGGGGGAGACCCAGTACTTC
CDR3 protein: CASSPEGETQYF

J gene: TRBJ2-3
clone size: -
D gene: -
V gene: TRBV23-1
CDR3 DNA: TGCGCCAGTAGAAGCAGCCCCCACAGCTCTAGCACAGATACGCAGTATTTT
CDR3 protein: CASRSSPHSSSTDTQYF

J gene: TRBJ2-1
clone size: -
D gene: -
V gene: TRBV11-2
CDR3 DNA: TGTGCCAGCAGCTTAGGCCAGGGGAAGGGGGACAATGAGCAGTTCTTC
CDR3 protein: CASSLGQGKGDNEQFF

J gene: TRBJ2-7
clone size: -
D gene: TRBD1
V gene: TRBV5-1
CDR3 DNA: TGCGCCAGCAGCTTCGACAGGGGGCTTTACTACGAGCAGTACTTC
CDR3 protein: CASSFDRGLYYEQYF

J gene: TRBJ1-6
clone size: few
D gene: -
V gene: TRBV19
CDR3 DNA: TGTGCCAGTAGCGGACGTTATAATTCACCCCTCCACTTT
CDR3 protein: CASSGRYNSPLHF

J gene: TRBJ2-5
clone size: -
D gene: -
V gene: TRBV29-1
CDR3 DNA: TGCAGCGTTGAACGGTCAGGGCCACAAGAGACCCAGTACTTC
CDR3 protein: CSVERSGPQETQYF

J gene: TRBJ1-6
clone size: -
D gene: TRBD1
V gene: TRBV7-2
CDR3 DNA: TGTGCCAGCAGCCTTAGGGGACAGGTTAATTCACCCCTCCACTTT
CDR3 protein: CASSLRGQVNSPLHF

J gene: TRBJ1-2
clone size: -
D gene: -
V gene: TRBV4-1
CDR3 DNA: TGCGCCAGCAGCCAAGACGGGAGAGGCCAAGTGGGCTATGGCTACACCTTC
CDR3 protein: CASSQDGRGQVGYGYTF

J gene: TRBJ2-1
clone size: -
D gene: TRBD1
V gene: TRBV12-5
CDR3 DNA: TGTGCTAGTTCGTACGGGACAGGCACTCTCAGCTCCTACAATGAGCAGTTCTTC
CDR3 protein: CASSYGTGTLSSYNEQFF

J gene: TRBJ2-4
clone size: -
D gene: -
V gene: TRBV5-4
CDR3 DNA: TGTGCCAGCAGCGATAGTGGGGTCGACAAAAACATTCAGTACTTC
CDR3 protein: CASSDSGVDKNIQYF

J gene: TRBJ2-3
clone size: -
D gene: -
V gene: TRBV5-1
CDR3 DNA: TGCGCCAGCTCTGGGGGCGCGTATGGGGGTACGCAGTATTTT
CDR3 protein: CASSGGAYGGTQYF

J gene: TRBJ2-7
clone size: -
D gene: -
V gene: TRBV11-1
CDR3 DNA: TGTGCCAGCAGCCCCTCTGGGATCGAGCAGTACTTC
CDR3 protein: CASSPSGIEQYF

J gene: TRBJ2-5
clone size: few
D gene: -
V gene: TRBV6-6
CDR3 DNA: TGTGCCAGCAGTTACGGGGGCGGGAGAGGAGAGACCCAGTACTTC
CDR3 protein: CASSYGGGRGETQYF

J gene: TRBJ2-3
clone size: -
D gene: -
V gene: TRBV5-1
CDR3 DNA: TGCGCCAGCAGCCCCGGGACTCCCGGGTCCACAGATACGCAGTATTTT
CDR3 protein: CASSPGTPGSTDTQYF

J gene: TRBJ1-6
clone size: -
D gene: -
V gene: TRBV6-1
CDR3 DNA: TGTGCCAGCAAGATAGGCAGCTCCTATAATTCACCCCTCCACTTT
CDR3 protein: CASKIGSSYNSPLHF

J gene: TRBJ2-5
clone size: -
D gene: TRBD2
V gene: TRBV2
CDR3 DNA: TGTGCCCGCAGTGACGGGGCGGGGGGAAAGGAGACCCAGTACTTC
CDR3 protein: CARSDGAGGKETQYF

J gene: TRBJ1-2
clone size: once
D gene: -
V gene: TRBV7-8
CDR3 DNA: TGTGCCAGCAGTACTTGGGCCACCGACTATGGCTACACCTTC
CDR3 protein: CASSTWATDYGYTF

J gene: TRBJ2-3
clone size: -
D gene: -
V gene: TRBV11-3
CDR3 DNA: TGTGCCAGCAGCTTAGATCGAGCAGATACGCAGTATTTT
CDR3 protein: CASSLDRADTQYF

J gene: TRBJ2-7
clone size: once
D gene: -
V gene: TRBV6-1
CDR3 DNA: TGTGCCAGCAGTGAAGGATACGAGCAGTACTTC
CDR3 protein: CASSEGYEQYF

J gene: TRBJ1-2
clone size: medium-sized
D gene: TRBD1
V gene: TRBV5-6
CDR3 DNA: TGTGCCAGCAGCTATGATTTAGGGGGCGACTATGGCTACACCTTC
CDR3 protein: CASSYDLGGDYGYTF

J gene: TRBJ2-5
clone size: -
D gene: -
V gene: TRBV4-1
CDR3 DNA: TGCGCCAGCAGCTCGCCGGGGACTGGACAATGGGAGACCCAGTACTTC
CDR3 protein: CASSSPGTGQWETQYF